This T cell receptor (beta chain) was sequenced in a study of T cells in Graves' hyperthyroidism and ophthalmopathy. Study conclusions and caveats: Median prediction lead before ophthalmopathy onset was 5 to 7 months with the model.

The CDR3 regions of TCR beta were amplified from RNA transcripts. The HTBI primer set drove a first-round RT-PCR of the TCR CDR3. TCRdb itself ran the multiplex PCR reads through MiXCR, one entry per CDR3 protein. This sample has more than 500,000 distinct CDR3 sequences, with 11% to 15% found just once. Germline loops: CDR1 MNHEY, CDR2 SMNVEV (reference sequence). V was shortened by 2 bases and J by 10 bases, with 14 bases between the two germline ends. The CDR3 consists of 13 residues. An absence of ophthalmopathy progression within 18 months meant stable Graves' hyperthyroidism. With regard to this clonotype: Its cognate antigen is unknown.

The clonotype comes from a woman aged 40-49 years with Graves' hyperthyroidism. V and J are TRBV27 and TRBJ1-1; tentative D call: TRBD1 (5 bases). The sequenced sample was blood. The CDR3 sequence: CASSLEGPLGAFF. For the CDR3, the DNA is TGTGCCAGCAGTTTAGAGGGGCCCCTTGGAGCTTTCTTT.